This entry concerns a single T cell receptor (beta chain). What it recognizes is unknown. The data are from a study of T-cell reconstitution after alpha-beta-depleted transplantation in children. Study-wide results and caveats: Recipient T cells and thymic progenitors that survived were the source of the high TCRbeta diversity seen at day 60 in some patients. T cells produced anew were the main source of T-cell counts and diversity one year after transplant. Two months or so post-transplant, alpha-beta T cells reportedly derived from several hundred expanded graft clones.

V was clipped by 3 bases and J by 7 bases; unmatched bases: 8. The CDR3 has 15 amino acids. In germline, CDR1 is SGHAT, CDR2 FQNNGV. Researchers prepared the TCRbeta library using unique molecular identifiers, the study reports. TCRdb passed the PCR reads through MiXCR, listing each CDR3 protein once. This sample yields about 110,000 distinct CDR3 sequences, of which over 9% are seen a single time; around 35% belongs to the top ten. This sequence joins TRBV11-2 and TRBJ2-2; TRBD2 matches at 7 bases. This clonotype was sampled from a boy aged 2 to 10 with acute lymphoblastic leukemia, due to receive a stem cell transplant. The sample consisted of PBMCs, taken before TCRalphabeta/CD19-depleted stem cell transplant. The CDR3 coding sequence is TGTGCCAGCAGCTTGGACTCAAGCGGGGTCGGGGAGCTGTTTTTT. Its translation: CASSLDSSGVGELFF.